The 18 T cell receptor beta chains below all came from one sample that was sequenced in a study of blood T cell repertoires in COVID-19. The data were produced by immunoSEQ multiplex PCR, yet TCRdb's version contains in-frame clones alone and is incomplete. The data show 150,000 to 200,000 clones, 80% to 90% seen once. Source material: peripheral blood. These receptors originate from a man younger than 30 who had recovered from COVID-19.

This chain links TRBV24-1 with TRBJ2-2, with 10 bases lining up with TRBD1. The CDR3 loop spans 16 amino acids. The germline V gene has CDR1 KGHDR and CDR2 SFDVKD. Losses at the gene ends were 3 bases for V and 5 bases for J; bases not matched to a gene: 5. This CDR3 reads CATSDSRTGGTGELFF. In DNA, the CDR3 is TGTGCCACCAGTGATAGCCGGACAGGGGGTACCGGGGAGCTGTTTTTT.

The chain uses TRBV6-5 and TRBJ2-7, with 8 nucleotides matching TRBD2. The V and J ends lost 5 bases and 2 bases, in that order; junction bases with no gene match: 8. This CDR3 has 15 amino acids. The germline V gene has CDR1 MNHEY and CDR2 SVGAGI. The CDR3 loop reads CASSHPSGPTYEQYF. CDR3 DNA: TGTGCCAGCAGTCACCCTAGCGGGCCAACCTACGAGCAGTACTTC.

The chain links TRBV5-6 to TRBJ2-1; 11 bases align to TRBD2. Germline trimming cut 4 bases from V and 3 bases from J; bases unmatched to any gene: 3. Germline V lookup: CDR1 SGHDT, CDR2 YYEEEE. This CDR3 is built from 15 residues. CDR3 DNA sequence: TGTGCCAGCAGCCAGGGACTAGCGGTCTACAATGAGCAGTTCTTC. This translates into CASSQGLAVYNEQFF.

The CDR3 spells CASRGGGWETQYF. As DNA, the CDR3 is TGCGCCAGCAGAGGGGGGGGCTGGGAGACCCAGTACTTC. The rearrangement links TRBV5-1 to TRBJ2-5; a possible D gene is TRBD2 (7 bases). V was shortened by 5 bases and J by 5 bases, with 13 bases between the two germline ends. The V gene's germline CDR1 is SGHRS and CDR2 YFSETQ. The CDR3 extends over 13 amino acids.

The chain has TRBV5-6 and TRBJ1-1, with TRBD1 matching 8 bases. The J segment lost 5 bases and the V segment lost 0 bases, leaving 6 bases of the junction unmatched. CDR1 SGHDT and CDR2 YYEEEE come from the germline V gene. CDR3 length: 15 residues. For the CDR3, the DNA is TGTGCCAGCAGCTTGGGCGTAACAGGGGGGACTGAAGCTTTCTTT. Translated, it gives CASSLGVTGGTEAFF.

The CDR3 region is CASSQDEVSSYNEQFF. CDR3 coding DNA: TGCGCCAGCAGCCAAGACGAGGTTAGCTCCTACAATGAGCAGTTCTTC. The J gene is TRBJ2-1, the V gene TRBV4-1; D gene unclear. CDR1 and CDR2 from the germline V gene are MGHRA and YSYEKL. The CDR3 is 16 amino acids. Deletions cut 0 bases from V and 0 bases from J, with 9 bases between.

The gene calls are TRBV5-1 and TRBJ1-5; 7 bases agree with TRBD1. CDR3 length: 15 residues. With V trimmed by 4 bases and J by 3 bases, 7 bases remained unmatched. CDR1 and CDR2 from the germline V gene are SGHRS and YFSETQ. The CDR3 region has the DNA TGCGCCAGCAGCCCCGGACAGGTTCCCAATCAGCCCCAGCATTTT. This codes for CASSPGQVPNQPQHF.

The chain recombines TRBV28 with TRBJ2-7; 7 bases fit TRBD1. The CDR3 contains 15 residues. With 4 bases clipped from V and 7 bases from J, the junction kept 13 bases outside the gene matches. Germline CDR1 is MDHEN and CDR2 is SYDVKM. The CDR3 protein is CASSSNPGQYLEQYF. The CDR3 DNA follows: TGTGCCAGCAGTTCAAACCCGGGACAGTACCTAGAGCAGTACTTC.

The CDR3 region has the DNA TGTGCCATCAGTGAGTTGAAAATAGCGGGAAGCTCCTACAATGAGCAGTTCTTC. It codes for CAISELKIAGSSYNEQFF. The chain carries TRBV10-3 and TRBJ2-1; TRBD2 aligns across 8 bases. Unmatched junction bases numbered 8, after V lost 1 base and J lost 0 bases. This CDR3 region has 18 residues. The germline gives CDR1 ENHRY, CDR2 SYGVKD.

This clone was seen just once. The V and J genes are TRBV30 and TRBJ2-1, with D maybe TRBD2 (6 bases). The V gene's germline CDR1 is GTSNPN and CDR2 SVGIG (reference sequence). V lost 7 bases and J lost 3, with 10 bases in between. The CDR3 contains 12 residues. The CDR3 is CASGGDYNEQFF. For the CDR3, the DNA is TGTGCCTCCGGCGGGGACTACAATGAGCAGTTCTTC.

The chain couples TRBV19 to TRBJ1-1, with D possibly TRBD1 on 5 matching bases. V was trimmed by 8 bases and J by 4 bases, leaving 14 bases between them. The CDR3 is made up of 13 amino acids. The germline V gene has CDR1 LNHDA and CDR2 SQIVND (reference sequence). The CDR3 nucleotides read TGTGCCAGTGGCGGGGGGAGGGGCACTGAAGCTTTCTTT. Translated: CASGGGRGTEAFF.

This chain uses TRBV4-2 with TRBJ1-2, with unresolved D. With 0 bases removed from V and 0 bases from J, the gap between germline ends came to 14 bases. This CDR3 has 17 amino acids. CDR1 and CDR2 (germline): LGHNA, YNFKEQ. Written as DNA, the CDR3 is TGTGCCAGCAGCCAAGAATCGTCAAGAACGGCTAACTATGGCTACACCTTC. Translated: CASSQESSRTANYGYTF.

The chain recombines TRBV6-5 with TRBJ1-5; no definite D call. The length of the CDR3 is 14 residues. Germline CDR1 is MNHEY and CDR2 is SVGAGI. V was pared by 8 bases and J by 3 bases, with 14 bases between. The CDR3 nucleotides read TGTGCCAGCGATTTGGGCCCCCTCAATCAGCCCCAGCATTTT. Its protein is CASDLGPLNQPQHF.

The rearrangement joins TRBV6-2 or TRBV6-3 to TRBJ1-1; the D is unclear. There are 13 residues in the CDR3. Germline CDR1 reads MNHEY; CDR2 reads SVGEGT. V dropped 2 bases and J dropped 3 bases, with 7 bases sitting between them. CDR3 residues: CASSYAGYTEAFF. Here the CDR3 DNA reads TGTGCCAGCAGTTACGCGGGGTACACTGAAGCTTTCTTT.

The gene calls are TRBV28 and TRBJ2-3; a possible D gene is TRBD2 (6 bases). The CDR3 is made up of 15 amino acids. Germline assignment: CDR1 MDHEN and CDR2 SYDVKM. V was pared by 5 bases and J by 6 bases, with 18 bases between. The CDR3 spells CASSLPSDRGDTQYF. CDR3 DNA: TGTGCCAGCAGTCTCCCTAGCGATAGAGGGGATACGCAGTATTTT.

V and J are TRBV18 and TRBJ2-3, with D possibly matching TRBD2 (5 bases). With 4 bases removed from V and 0 bases from J, the gap between germline ends came to 11 bases. The CDR3 is 15 amino acids. Germline lookup yields CDR1 KGHSH and CDR2 LQKENI. In DNA, the CDR3 is TGTGCCAGCTCACAAGGCGGCGGGAGCACAGATACGCAGTATTTT. This translates into CASSQGGGSTDTQYF.

The rearrangement joins TRBV27 to TRBJ1-6; 7 bases fit TRBD1. The CDR3 is made up of 14 amino acids. J gave up 9 bases and V 7 bases, and 9 bases lay outside the gene matches. Germline values: CDR1 MNHEY, CDR2 SMNVEV (reference sequence). CDR3 in amino acids: CASTPGRGVSPLHF. For the CDR3, the DNA is TGTGCCAGCACCCCGGGCAGGGGGGTTTCACCCCTCCACTTT.

The V and J genes are TRBV29-1 and TRBJ2-3, with TRBD2 matching 15 bases. CDR1 and CDR2 (germline): SQVTM, ANQGSEA. The ends lost 3 bases at V and 0 bases at J; junction bases unmatched: 22. The CDR3 length is 23 residues. The CDR3 DNA is TGCAGCGTTGACAATTTAGCAGATCCGGGACTAGCGGGAGGAGCCTTGAGCACAGATACGCAGTATTTT. It yields the protein CSVDNLADPGLAGGALSTDTQYF.